This TCR beta chain was observed in a study of T cell clonotyping in hematopoietic cell transplantation. Study-level points and caveats: Higher Inverse Simpson Index values in graft donor and pretransplant recipient predicted broader posttransplant TCR diversity. Pathologically expanded recipient clonotypes increased progressively from day 30 to day 180 as diversity fell.

The CDR3 length is 14 residues. V dropped 5 bases and J dropped 4 bases, with 12 bases sitting between them. The V gene's germline CDR1 is MNHEY and CDR2 SVGAGI. Data came from immunoSEQ multiplex PCR; TCRdb stores just in-frame clones and leaves some out. The sample records around 4,000 clones, approximately 95% being singletons. About this clone itself: No antigen is known for it.

The chain recombines TRBV6-5 with TRBJ2-1; D perhaps matches TRBD2 (6 bases). The sample consisted of PBMCs, taken 30 days after allogeneic stem cell transplant. This TCR came from a male patient aged 50 or older who had an allogeneic stem cell transplant from a related donor, so the T cells may come from the graft donor. Some clones in this sample may be carry-over from other donors' samples. CDR3 residues: CASSRREAYNEQFF. CDR3 sequence (DNA): TGTGCCAGCAGTAGGAGGGAGGCTTACAATGAGCAGTTCTTC.